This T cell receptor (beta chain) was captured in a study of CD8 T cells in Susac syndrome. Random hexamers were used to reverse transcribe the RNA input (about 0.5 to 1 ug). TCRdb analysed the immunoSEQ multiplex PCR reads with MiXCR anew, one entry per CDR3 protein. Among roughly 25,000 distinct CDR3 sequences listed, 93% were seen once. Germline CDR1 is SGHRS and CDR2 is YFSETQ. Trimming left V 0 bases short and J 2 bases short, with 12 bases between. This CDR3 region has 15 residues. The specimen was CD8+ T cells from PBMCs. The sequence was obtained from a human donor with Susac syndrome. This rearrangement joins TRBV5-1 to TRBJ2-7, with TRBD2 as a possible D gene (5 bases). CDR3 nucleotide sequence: TGCGCCAGCAGCTTGGCTGTGTCCGGGACCTACGAGCAGTACTTC. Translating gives CASSLAVSGTYEQYF. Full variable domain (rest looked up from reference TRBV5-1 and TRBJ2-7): KAGVTQTPRYLIKTRGQQVTLSCSPISGHRSVSWYQQTPGQGLQFLFEYFSETQRNKGNFPGRFSGRQFSNSRSEMNVSTLELGDSALYLCASSLAVSGTYEQYFGPGTRLTVT.